This T cell receptor beta chain was identified in a study of shared clonotypes between healthy human individuals. Generated by immunoSEQ multiplex PCR, the TCRdb table keeps only in-frame clones and is missing some. The sample holds some 1.5 million clones, nearly 99% seen once. Losses at the gene ends were 7 bases for V and 5 bases for J; bases not matched to a gene: 9. The germline V gene has CDR1 SGHRS and CDR2 YFSETQ. The CDR3 extends over 14 amino acids. The TCR originated in a man younger than 40 in good health. Sequencing was carried out using naive CD4+ T cells sorted from blood. Described subset: CD45RA+ positively selected. The chain couples TRBV5-1 to TRBJ1-1, with 9 nucleotides matching TRBD1. In DNA form, the CDR3 reads TGCGCCAGCGGCTCGGGACAGGGAGGGACTGAAGCTTTCTTT. Its translation is CASGSGQGGTEAFF.